This T cell receptor beta chain was identified during a study of human T cells and chemical hapten exposure (dated by TCRdb to about 2021). As for the study more broadly: Libraries were combined into a pool for sequencing, and differences in TCR yield between samples came mainly from small differences in library volumes within the pool. Peripheral blood TCR repertoire changes were tracked in vivo in alopecia patients during primary and secondary sensitization to the hapten diphenylcyclopropenone (DPC). Each blood RNA sample was used to sequence both TCR alpha and TCR beta chains. The investigation overall reported the following: After repeated subsampling, changes were observed in the strength of the expansion versus patch-test correlation and in the threshold at which the correlation became significant. No change with DPC sensitization was found in the number of TCRs above 1 in 1000 frequency, and no evidence of global repertoire structure alterations was found.

This clonotype was found a few times. It lacks a known antigen. No much larger clone exists at a distance of one base, and base qualities are not known. The germline V gene supplies CDR1 SGHTA and CDR2 FQGTGA. V is cut by 1 base and J by 3 bases, and the space between the germline ends is 9 bases. From its cysteine to its phenylalanine, the CDR3 spans 14 amino acids. Only the CDR3 DNA is retained, 42 bases long and in frame from the first base. According to the study, the label for this sample's time point signals: healthy volunteer bleed at 6 weeks. Total RNA was isolated from unfractionated whole blood collected in Tempus Blood RNA tubes. Four or five healthy volunteers acted as controls for TCR sequencing and had blood drawn at day 0, 2 weeks and 6 weeks. The library was produced with RACE. Sequenced using a NextSeq 500. During library preparation, unique molecular identifiers were attached to individual cDNA molecules so that TCRs could be counted quantitatively and reproducibly. The authors processed their data as follows. A median of approximately 96,000 TCRs per sample was observed, with a range of 23,224 to 690,600. The Decombinator software suite was used to annotate the V, J and CDR3 of the TCR reads. To make PS versus PT1 abundance plots, every sample was subsampled to the same number of TCRs (28,000). Expanded TCRs were defined as absent before sensitization and observed at least eight times at the 2-week time point. TCRdb took the public reads, trimmed them with fastp at Q25, ran MiXCR for clone calling and kept in-frame beta chains. Identical CDR3 protein sequences are pooled into one entry, listed with their most common genes and DNA. None of the V and J calls come from the authors' own analysis; TCRdb made them. The sample table holds about 77,000 distinct CDR3 sequences, of which about 8.6% were seen once. 1.7% of the sample goes to the ten largest clones.

The V and J segments used are TRBV7-3 and TRBJ1-1; D gene: possibly TRBD1, on 5 matching bases. The TCR was taken from a female donor in good health. Some clones in this sample may be carry-over from other donors' samples. The sequencing sample was made of whole blood. CDR3 protein: CASSLRWGDTEAFF. The nucleotide sequence is given as TGTGCCAGCAGCTTAAGGTGGGGGGACACTGAAGCTTTCTTT.